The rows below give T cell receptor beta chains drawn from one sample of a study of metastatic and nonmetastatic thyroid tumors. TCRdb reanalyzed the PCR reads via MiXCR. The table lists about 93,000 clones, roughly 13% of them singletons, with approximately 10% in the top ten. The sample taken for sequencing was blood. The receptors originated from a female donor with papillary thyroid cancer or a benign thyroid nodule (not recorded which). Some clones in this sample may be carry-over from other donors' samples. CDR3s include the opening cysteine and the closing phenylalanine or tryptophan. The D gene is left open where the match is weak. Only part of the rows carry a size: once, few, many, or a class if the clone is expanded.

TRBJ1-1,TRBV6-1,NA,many,CAPLGVSKNTEAFF
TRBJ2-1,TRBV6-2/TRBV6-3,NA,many,CASSYAPNRFYNEQFF
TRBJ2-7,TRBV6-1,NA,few,CASSPLVDLCEQYF
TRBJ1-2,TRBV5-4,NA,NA,CASSLRGNYGYTF
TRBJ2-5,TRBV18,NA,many,CASSAGHQETQYF
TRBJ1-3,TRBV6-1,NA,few,CASSSPGISGNTIYF
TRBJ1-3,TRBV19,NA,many,CASLDRGGPISGNTIYF
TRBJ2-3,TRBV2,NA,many,CASSEADVGRQYF
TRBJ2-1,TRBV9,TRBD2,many,CASSVGTGLAGRSYNEQFF
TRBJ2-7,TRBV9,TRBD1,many,CASGQGGSEQYF
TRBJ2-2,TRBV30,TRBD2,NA,CAWSRTSGGTVELFF
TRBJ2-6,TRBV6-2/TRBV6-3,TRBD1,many,CASSSPDRGTSGANVLTF
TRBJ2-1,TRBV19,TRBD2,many,CASSRRLSGRAHNEQFF
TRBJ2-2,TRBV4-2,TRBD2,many,CASSSPSLAGVTGELFF
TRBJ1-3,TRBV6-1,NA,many,CASSTGNTIYF
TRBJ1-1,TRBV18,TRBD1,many,CASSPVGQGGTEAFF
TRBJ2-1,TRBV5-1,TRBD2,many,CASSPGATSGRYNEQFF
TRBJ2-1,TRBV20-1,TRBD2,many,CSARDLFYALAGDTEHEQFF
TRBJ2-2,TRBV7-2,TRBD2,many,CASSAGLWGAGELFF
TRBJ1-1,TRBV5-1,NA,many,CASSLDLQGTEAFF
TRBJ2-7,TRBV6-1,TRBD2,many,CAGGLAGGPSEQYF
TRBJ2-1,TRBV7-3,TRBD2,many,CASSLSSGSGEQFF
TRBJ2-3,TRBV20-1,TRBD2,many,CSATLAGGRNTQYF
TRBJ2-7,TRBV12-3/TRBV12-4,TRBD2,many,CASSKGLAGSREQYF
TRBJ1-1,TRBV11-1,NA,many,CASSPALGGANTEAFF